The 20 T cell receptor beta chains below come from one sample, sequenced in a study of T cell responses to AZD1222 COVID-19 vaccine. Some clones are missing from TCRdb's copy, which holds only in-frame ones; the method was immunoSEQ multiplex PCR. Of 150,000 to 200,000 clones listed, roughly 91% are singletons. Source: peripheral blood, taken 28 days after the second AZD1222 dose. The source of these receptors is an adult who received the AZD1222 COVID-19 vaccine.

The rearrangement joins TRBV4-1 to TRBJ1-5, with D perhaps matching TRBD1 (6 bases). Germline CDR1 and CDR2: MGHRA and YSYEKL. The CDR3 loop spans 16 amino acids. With 0 bases removed from V and 0 bases from J, the gap between germline ends came to 9 bases. CDR3 sequence: CASSQDEGGSNQPQHF. CDR3 nucleotide sequence: TGCGCCAGCAGCCAAGACGAGGGGGGTAGCAATCAGCCCCAGCATTTT.

This clone has a single count. The chain combines TRBV18 with TRBJ1-5, with 8 bases lining up with TRBD1. This CDR3 has 19 residues. Per germline, CDR1 KGHSH and CDR2 LQKENI. V was pared by 4 bases and J by 1 base, with 15 bases of the junction left unmatched. The CDR3 nucleotides read TGTGCCAGCTCACGGAGGGCAACCGGACAGGGAGGGAGCAATCAGCCCCAGCATTTT. It codes for CASSRRATGQGGSNQPQHF.

This clone was recorded only once. The chain has TRBV19 and TRBJ1-3; D not certain. This CDR3 is built from 13 residues. V lost 5 bases and J lost 8, with 13 bases in between. In germline, CDR1 is LNHDA, CDR2 SQIVND (reference sequence). The DNA of the CDR3 is TGTGCCAGTAGTTTCCAATTTATCGACACCATATATTTT. Translating it yields CASSFQFIDTIYF.

V usage is TRBV19 and J usage is TRBJ1-2; TRBD1 matches at 7 bases. The germline V gene has CDR1 LNHDA and CDR2 SQIVND (reference sequence). This CDR3 is 15 amino acids long. Losses at the gene ends were 4 bases for V and 2 bases for J; bases not matched to a gene: 7. The chain's CDR3 is CASSNNRGSNYGYTF. The CDR3 bases are TGTGCCAGTAGTAATAACAGGGGAAGCAACTATGGCTACACCTTC.

The V and J genes are TRBV28 and TRBJ2-7; 11 nucleotides align to TRBD1. The trim removed 7 bases at V and 5 bases at J, leaving 10 bases unmatched. In germline, CDR1 is MDHEN, CDR2 SYDVKM. This CDR3 is 15 amino acids long. CDR3 amino acids: CASTIGGQGADEQYF. CDR3 nucleotide sequence: TGTGCCAGCACCATAGGCGGACAGGGGGCCGACGAGCAGTACTTC.

The chain links TRBV6-5 to TRBJ2-2; TRBD1 matches at 10 bases. V lost 6 bases and J lost 5; bases outside the gene matches: 3. Germline V gene lookup returns CDR1 MNHEY and CDR2 SVGAGI. The CDR3 loop spans 14 amino acids. For the CDR3, the DNA is TGTGCCAGCAGGACAGGGGGCTTGACCGGGGAGCTGTTTTTT. Translating gives CASRTGGLTGELFF.

The J gene is TRBJ2-7, the V gene TRBV7-2; D unclear. V was shortened by 5 bases and J by 7 bases, with 15 bases between the two germline ends. Germline V gives CDR1 SGHTA, CDR2 FQGNSA. CDR3 length equals 13 residues. As DNA, the CDR3 is TGTGCCAGCAGCCCCTCACGGAACGGGGAGCAGTACTTC. Amino acids: CASSPSRNGEQYF. Using reference TRBV7-2 and TRBJ2-7 for the parts outside the CDR3, the full variable domain is GAGVSQSPSNKVTEKGKDVELRCDPISGHTALYWYRQSLGQGLEFLIYFQGNSAPDKSGLPSDRFSAERTGGSVSTLTIQRTQQEDSAVYLCASSPSRNGEQYFGPGTRLTVT.

Remarks on this clone: The missing conserved phenylalanine or tryptophan at the end of this CDR3 makes a read error likely. Because the CDR3's place on the DNA is in doubt, the DNA is left out and the CDR3 is given as listed by TCRdb. The CDR3 loop reads CASSQDGGRGEV. The chain is built from TRBV4-2 and TRBJ1-4; TRBD1 was called by the table and not checked on the DNA. With termini counted, the CDR3 has 12 amino acids. The germline CDR1 and CDR2 sequences are LGHNA and YNFKEQ.

This clone was seen only once. This chain joins TRBV27 and TRBJ1-6; 8 bases agree with TRBD1. The germline V gene encodes CDR1 MNHEY and CDR2 SMNVEV (reference sequence). V was clipped by 2 bases and J by 1 base; unmatched bases: 10. This CDR3 comprises 19 residues. The CDR3: CASSLRRGQGVSYNSPLHF. CDR3 in DNA: TGTGCCAGCAGTTTAAGGCGCGGACAGGGTGTTTCCTATAATTCACCCCTCCACTTT.

The chain carries TRBV6-6 and TRBJ1-1, with 10 bases matching TRBD1. CDR3 length equals 16 residues. Germline-derived CDR1 and CDR2 are MNHNY and SVGAGI (reference sequence). V was pared by 5 bases and J by 5 bases, with 11 bases of the junction left unmatched. The CDR3 here is CASSPRPGQGRTEAFF. CDR3 bases: TGTGCCAGCAGTCCCCGACCGGGACAGGGGAGGACTGAAGCTTTCTTT.

CDR3 amino acids: CASSRQTLQETQYF. DNA of the CDR3: TGCGCCAGCAGCCGCCAGACTCTCCAAGAGACCCAGTACTTC. The V gene is TRBV4-1, the J gene TRBJ2-5; D call uncertain. The V and J ends lost 4 bases and 1 base respectively, with 10 bases between them. CDR3 length: 14 residues. CDR1 MGHRA and CDR2 YSYEKL come from the germline V gene.

The table lists this clone with a few counts. The chain couples TRBV7-6 to TRBJ2-2; 8 bases match TRBD2. After removal of 1 base from V and 5 bases from J, the junction contained 12 bases not matched to a gene. The germline CDR1 and CDR2 sequences are SGHVS and FNYEAQ. CDR3 length: 18 amino acids. The CDR3 loop is CASSLGPSSSGPTGELFF. CDR3 coding DNA: TGTGCCAGCAGCTTAGGCCCCAGTTCTAGCGGGCCGACCGGGGAGCTGTTTTTT.

This clone has just a few counts. The J gene is TRBJ2-1, the V gene TRBV2; D assignment may be TRBD1 or TRBD2 (7 bases each). V lost 5 bases to trimming and J lost 0 bases, with 17 bases between them. The germline gives CDR1 SNHLY, CDR2 FYNNEI. This CDR3 spans 17 amino acids. CDR3 DNA: TGTGCCAGCAGTCGGGAGGTGGAGGGGGCCTCCTACAATGAGCAGTTCTTC. Residues: CASSREVEGASYNEQFF.

This clone has just one count. The genes are TRBV4-2 and TRBJ1-3; 8 bases match TRBD1. This CDR3 spans 14 amino acids. Trimming at V came to 5 bases and at J to 5 bases, leaving 5 bases not matched to a gene. The germline V gene has CDR1 LGHNA and CDR2 YNFKEQ. The CDR3 loop is CASSYGQGRNTIYF. CDR3 nucleotide sequence: TGTGCCAGCAGCTACGGACAGGGTCGAAACACCATATATTTT.

This chain connects TRBV10-3 to TRBJ1-3, with D maybe TRBD1 (6 bases). V lost 5 bases and J 4 bases, leaving 12 bases between the germline ends. CDR3 length: 14 amino acids. Germline CDR1 reads ENHRY; CDR2 reads SYGVKD. CDR3 residues: CAISRTEMGNTIYF. The CDR3 coding sequence is TGTGCCATCAGTCGGACAGAGATGGGAAACACCATATATTTT.

This chain links TRBV30 with TRBJ1-2, with 10 bases fitting TRBD1. The junction had 7 bases not matched to a gene; V was cut back by 8 bases and J by 4 bases. This CDR3 spans 13 amino acids. CDR1 GTSNPN and CDR2 SVGIG come from the germline V gene (reference sequence). The CDR3 DNA reads as TGTGCCAACGACAGGGGGCAGAGCTATGGCTACACCTTC. Its translation is CANDRGQSYGYTF.

The gene calls are TRBV2 and TRBJ1-2; 7 bases fit TRBD1. The germline CDR1 and CDR2 sequences are SNHLY and FYNNEI. Trimming removed 0 bases from V and 11 bases from J; junction bases left unmatched: 9. The CDR3 has 14 amino acids. The CDR3 reads CASSEARSPTGYTF. The CDR3 DNA is TGTGCCAGCAGTGAAGCCCGGAGCCCGACAGGGTACACCTTC. The complete variable domain, with remaining parts taken from reference TRBV2 and TRBJ1-2, reads EPEVTQTPSHQVTQMGQEVILRCVPISNHLYFYWYRQILGQKVEFLVSFYNNEISEKSEIFDDQFSVERPDGSNFTLKIRSTKLEDSAMYFCASSEARSPTGYTFGSGTRLTVV.

V gene TRBV28 combines with J gene TRBJ2-1; D is unresolved. V lost 1 base, J lost 8 bases, and 3 bases lay in between. The CDR3 has 11 amino acids. The germline V gene has CDR1 MDHEN and CDR2 SYDVKM. The CDR3 nucleotides read TGTGCCAGCAGTTTATCCGATGAGCAGTTCTTC. Encoded protein: CASSLSDEQFF.

The chain joins TRBV2 to TRBJ2-5, with a weak D call TRBD2 (5 bases). The germline gives CDR1 SNHLY, CDR2 FYNNEI. Deletions cut 8 bases from V and 5 bases from J, with 15 bases between. CDR3 size: 13 residues. CDR3 sequence reads: CASGEGRGETQYF. The CDR3 DNA reads TGTGCCAGCGGAGAGGGCCGAGGGGAGACCCAGTACTTC.

The CDR3 bases are TGTGCCAGCAGCTTAGGAATAGCGGGGGGTTGGGAGACCCAGTACTTC. Amino acid sequence: CASSLGIAGGWETQYF. This chain links TRBV7-2 with TRBJ2-5, with 10 bases aligning to TRBD2. Germline CDR1 is SGHTA and CDR2 is FQGNSA. CDR3 size: 16 residues. V dropped 1 base and J dropped 5; count of bases not matched to a gene: 7.